These 6 T cell receptor beta chains were all obtained from the same sample, sequenced in a study of control samples from healthy donors and cancer patients. Clones were read by immunoSEQ multiplex PCR, and TCRdb kept only the in-frame ones, dropping some. In the table there are 70,000 to 95,000 clones, more than 85% of which are singletons. Sequencing was performed on blood. These TCRs come from a woman in her twenties or thirties in good health.

V gene TRBV10-1 combines with J gene TRBJ1-1, with 8 bases fitting TRBD1. Germline V lookup: CDR1 WNHNN, CDR2 SYGVQD (reference sequence). This CDR3 region has 12 residues. The V and J ends lost 8 bases and 7 bases, in that order; junction bases with no gene match: 6. The CDR3 reads CASGQGGGEAFF. CDR3 in DNA: TGCGCCAGCGGACAGGGTGGCGGTGAAGCTTTCTTT.

This sequence joins TRBV5-6 and TRBJ1-3, with 8 bases that match TRBD1. Germline loops: CDR1 SGHDT, CDR2 YYEEEE. V was pared by 5 bases and J by 3 bases, with 1 base of the junction left unmatched. The CDR3 has 13 residues. The CDR3 region is CASSTGGGNTIYF. In nucleotides, the CDR3 is TGTGCCAGCAGTACAGGGGGTGGAAACACCATATATTTT.

This chain joins TRBV27 and TRBJ2-1; 7 bases are shared with TRBD1. With V trimmed by 5 bases and J by 4 bases, 8 bases remained unmatched. Germline lookup yields CDR1 MNHEY and CDR2 SMNVEV (reference sequence). This CDR3 is built from 15 residues. The DNA of the CDR3 is TGTGCCAGCAGTCCATCAAGGGGGCGTTACAATGAGCAGTTCTTC. Translating it yields CASSPSRGRYNEQFF.

The chain carries TRBV5-1 and TRBJ2-2; 11 positions match TRBD2. Per germline, CDR1 SGHRS and CDR2 YFSETQ. This CDR3 has 15 residues. Trimming at V came to 8 bases and at J to 3 bases, leaving 6 bases not matched to a gene. The CDR3: CARGSGLADTGELFF. As DNA, the CDR3 is TGCGCCAGGGGCTCGGGACTAGCGGACACCGGGGAGCTGTTTTTT.

CDR3 in DNA: TGTGCCAGCAGCAACCAAGTTGCGGGGACTAGCCGGACAGATACGCAGTATTTT. This translates into CASSNQVAGTSRTDTQYF. The chain uses TRBV21-1 and TRBJ2-3; the table gives TRBD2 as D, unverified against the DNA. TRBV21-1 is marked as a pseudogene. This CDR3 has 18 residues.

The V and J genes are TRBV5-1 and TRBJ2-2, with TRBD1 matching 7 bases. J gave up 5 bases and V 0 bases, and 10 bases lay outside the gene matches. The CDR3 is 17 residues long. In germline, CDR1 is SGHRS, CDR2 YFSETQ. The CDR3 spells CASSLAVQGGATGELFF. The CDR3 DNA follows: TGCGCCAGCAGCTTGGCCGTACAAGGGGGCGCGACCGGGGAGCTGTTTTTT.